Presented here are 16 T cell receptor beta chains from one specimen sequenced in a study of T cells after posttransplantation cyclophosphamide. Data came from immunoSEQ multiplex PCR; TCRdb stores just in-frame clones and leaves some out. The table lists roughly 20,000 clones, about 86% of them singletons. Controls had myeloablative marrow grafts with methotrexate and calcineurin inhibitor, sampled at 1 year. The specimen was PBMCs, collected about 13 months after allogeneic stem cell transplant with calcineurin inhibitor and methotrexate. The receptor set was obtained from a female patient between 30 and 39 years old who received an allogeneic stem cell transplant from an unrelated donor, was CMV-positive, and had acute and chronic GVHD. Some T cells may be graft donor cells.

V gene TRBV18 combines with J gene TRBJ2-2, with 11 positions matching TRBD1. V shed 4 bases and J 3 bases; nucleotides not matched to a gene: 7. Per the germline V gene, CDR1 is KGHSH and CDR2 is LQKENI. The CDR3 extends over 17 amino acids. The CDR3 coding sequence is TGTGCCAGCTCACAAATTGCGGGACAGGGGGACACCGGGGAGCTGTTTTTT. Its translation is CASSQIAGQGDTGELFF.

V and J are TRBV7-2 and TRBJ2-2, with 7 bases that match TRBD2. Germline values: CDR1 SGHTA, CDR2 FQGNSA. V dropped 0 bases and J dropped 3; count of bases not matched to a gene: 4. This CDR3 is built from 16 residues. CDR3 loop: CASSLARGSHTGELFF. The CDR3 nucleotides read TGTGCCAGCAGCTTAGCACGCGGGAGTCACACCGGGGAGCTGTTTTTT.

The chain has TRBV28 and TRBJ2-6; a weak D match, TRBD2 (7 bases). V dropped 6 bases and J dropped 2 bases, with 14 bases sitting between them. Germline lookup yields CDR1 MDHEN and CDR2 SYDVKM. The CDR3 is 16 residues long. The CDR3 DNA is TGTGCCAGCAGCCCTCCGGGGGGCACTGGGGCCAACGTCCTGACTTTC. It codes for CASSPPGGTGANVLTF.

The CDR3, as DNA: TGTGCCAGCAGCACAAGCGGGAGGAACTACGAGCAGTACTTC. Translation: CASSTSGRNYEQYF. V gene TRBV7-9 combines with J gene TRBJ2-7, with 9 bases identical to TRBD2. CDR1 is SEHNR, CDR2 FQNEAQ, per germline (reference sequence). The CDR3 totals 14 residues. V lost 5 bases and J lost 3; bases outside the gene matches: 5.

The chain's CDR3 is CASSPTPQAGNSPLHF. CDR3 DNA: TGTGCCAGCAGCCCCACGCCGCAGGCGGGTAATTCACCCCTCCACTTT. The V call is TRBV9, the J call TRBJ1-6; D is uncertain. The germline V and J ends were trimmed by 4 bases and 6 bases, with 17 bases remaining between them. Germline CDR1 reads SGDLS; CDR2 reads YYNGEE. This CDR3 contains 16 residues. Drawing the rest from reference TRBV9 and TRBJ1-6, the complete variable domain is DSGVTQTPKHLITATGQRVTLRCSPRSGDLSVYWYQQSLDQGLQFLIQYYNGEERAKGNILERFSAQQFPDLHSELNLSSLELGDSALYFCASSPTPQAGNSPLHFGNGTRLTVT.

This clone was observed a single time. This chain joins TRBV11-2 and TRBJ2-3, with 7 bases matching TRBD2. Germline CDR1 and CDR2: SGHAT and FQNNGV. The V segment lost 4 bases and the J segment 2 bases; nucleotides outside the gene matches: 6. The CDR3 is 15 amino acids. The CDR3 loop reads CASSWWGGTTDTQYF. The CDR3 DNA follows: TGTGCCAGCAGCTGGTGGGGGGGGACCACAGATACGCAGTATTTT.

Written as DNA, the CDR3 is TGTGCCAGCAGCTTAGGGACAGGGGTATTCTCCTCCTACGAGCAGTACTTC. It codes for CASSLGTGVFSSYEQYF. The gene calls are TRBV5-4 and TRBJ2-7; TRBD1 agrees at 10 bases. Trimming took 2 bases from V and 0 from J; bases not matched to a gene: 8. Germline V gene sequence: CDR1 SGHNT, CDR2 YYREEE (reference sequence). The CDR3 loop spans 17 amino acids.

The V gene is TRBV7-3, the J gene TRBJ1-6, with D hard to call. This CDR3 region has 14 residues. The germline V gene encodes CDR1 SGHTA and CDR2 FQGTGA. The V gene lost 0 bases and the J gene lost 5 bases, with 5 bases spanning the gap. In nucleotides, the CDR3 is TGTGCCAGCAGCTTAACCGGGAATAATTCACCCCTCCACTTT. Translated: CASSLTGNNSPLHF.

This clone appeared a single time. The V call is TRBV9, the J call TRBJ2-2; D perhaps matches TRBD2 (7 bases). V lost 0 bases and J lost 3, with 12 bases in between. The CDR3 is made up of 16 amino acids. From germline, CDR1 is SGDLS and CDR2 YYNGEE. This CDR3 is CASSVDEGGDTGELFF. In DNA form, the CDR3 reads TGTGCCAGCAGCGTAGACGAGGGGGGGGACACCGGGGAGCTGTTTTTT.

This chain joins TRBV5-4 and TRBJ2-3, with D hard to call. The CDR3 spans 12 residues. V was cut by 4 bases and J by 3 bases, with 6 bases left in between. The germline V gene has CDR1 SGHNT and CDR2 YYREEE (reference sequence). Written as DNA, the CDR3 is TGTGCCAGCAGCCTTCTTACAGATACGCAGTATTTT. Its translation is CASSLLTDTQYF.

This chain connects TRBV28 to TRBJ2-5, with 12 bases identical to TRBD2. The CDR3 has 18 residues. Germline V gene data show CDR1 as MDHEN and CDR2 as SYDVKM. J was trimmed by 4 bases and V by 3 bases; bases with no gene match: 12. The CDR3 DNA reads TGTGCCAGCAGTTTTCTTACTGGACTAGCGGGACTCGGAGAGACCCAGTACTTC. Translating it yields CASSFLTGLAGLGETQYF.

This clone was seen just once. The J gene is TRBJ1-4, the V gene TRBV30, with TRBD1 as a possible D gene (5 bases). This CDR3 region has 12 residues. Trimming pared 5 bases from V and 7 bases from J, leaving 11 bases between. Germline V lookup: CDR1 GTSNPN, CDR2 SVGIG (reference sequence). The CDR3 loop reads CAWGGGGEKLFF. DNA of the CDR3: TGTGCCTGGGGTGGGGGAGGTGAAAAACTGTTTTTT.

V and J are TRBV7-2 and TRBJ1-6, with TRBD1 as a possible D gene (6 bases). The CDR3 extends over 15 amino acids. Germline loops: CDR1 SGHTA, CDR2 FQGNSA. The ends were cut back, 6 bases at V and 7 bases at J, with 16 bases in the middle. CDR3: CASRPTGSGNSPLHF. The CDR3 DNA follows: TGTGCCAGCAGACCCACAGGGTCGGGAAATTCACCCCTCCACTTT.

This clone is a singleton in its sample. The genes are TRBV28 and TRBJ2-3; 7 bases map to TRBD2. The J segment lost 8 bases and the V segment lost 6 bases, leaving 23 bases of the junction unmatched. The CDR3 totals 18 residues. Germline lookup yields CDR1 MDHEN and CDR2 SYDVKM. In DNA form, the CDR3 reads TGTGCCAGCAGCCCTCCCTCGGGGGGAGTTGCCCTTCGGGGTACGCAGTATTTT. Its protein is CASSPPSGGVALRGTQYF.

The rearrangement links TRBV27 to TRBJ1-5; D ambiguous. The CDR3 loop spans 13 amino acids. Germline V lookup: CDR1 MNHEY, CDR2 SMNVEV (reference sequence). V dropped 3 bases and J dropped 5 bases, with 8 bases sitting between them. The CDR3 here is CASSFGVYQPQHF. The CDR3 region has the DNA TGTGCCAGCAGTTTCGGTGTTTATCAGCCCCAGCATTTT.

V gene TRBV6-6 combines with J gene TRBJ2-7; D might be TRBD2 (8 bases). This CDR3 is built from 14 residues. With 7 bases removed from V and 5 bases from J, the gap between germline ends came to 18 bases. Germline values: CDR1 MNHNY, CDR2 SVGAGI (reference sequence). The CDR3 region is CASTRGAGGNEQYF. CDR3 DNA sequence: TGTGCCAGCACCAGGGGGGCGGGGGGTAACGAGCAGTACTTC.